These 18 T cell receptor beta chains were sequenced from one sample in a study of blood T cell repertoires in COVID-19. Produced via immunoSEQ multiplex PCR; TCRdb's table is partial and in-frame only. Seen here are 25,000 to 30,000 clones, 70% to 90% observed once, and the top ten hold over 3.5%. Sequenced input: peripheral blood. The receptors come from a human donor in a cohort sampled during active COVID-19.

The chain has TRBV6-4 and TRBJ2-2; TRBD2 is a possible D gene (6 bases). CDR3 size: 15 residues. V lost 8 bases and J lost 1, with 14 bases in between. Germline lookup yields CDR1 MRHNA and CDR2 SNTAGT. CDR3 protein: CASRKGLMNTGELFF. DNA for the CDR3: TGTGCCAGCCGTAAGGGACTTATGAACACCGGGGAGCTGTTTTTT.

V is TRBV30 and J is TRBJ2-3; 10 nucleotides align to TRBD2. Trimming at V came to 1 base and at J to 9 bases, leaving 10 bases not matched to a gene. The CDR3 is 15 residues long. Per germline, CDR1 GTSNPN and CDR2 SVGIG (reference sequence). The CDR3 DNA is TGTGCCTGGAGTGCGAGCGGGGGGGCCAGGCGCACGCAGTATTTT. Translated: CAWSASGGARRTQYF.

The chain is built from TRBV3-1 (or the pseudogene TRBV3-2) and TRBJ2-3; TRBD2 matches at 8 bases. The germline V gene encodes CDR1 LGHDT and CDR2 YNNKEL (reference sequence). This CDR3 has 18 residues. With 1 base clipped from V and 1 base from J, the junction kept 10 bases outside the gene matches. CDR3 in DNA: TGTGCCAGCAGCCAAGGGGCCGGGTTGCGGGGGGGCACAGATACGCAGTATTTT. Amino acids: CASSQGAGLRGGTDTQYF.

The chain joins TRBV7-9 to TRBJ2-1; TRBD2 aligns across 12 bases. V dropped 5 bases and J dropped 7; count of bases not matched to a gene: 6. Germline assignment: CDR1 SEHNR and CDR2 FQNEAQ (reference sequence). This CDR3 has 15 residues. In DNA, the CDR3 is TGTGCCAGCAGCCCAGGACTAGCGGGGATTAATGAGCAGTTCTTC. Residues: CASSPGLAGINEQFF.

V gene TRBV12-3 or TRBV12-4 combines with J gene TRBJ2-7; D might be TRBD2 (6 bases). Trimming removed 5 bases from V and 2 bases from J, with 10 bases in between. The CDR3 is 13 residues long. CDR3 bases: TGTGCCAGCAGTCTCGGGGGTCCCTACGAGCAGTACTTC. As protein: CASSLGGPYEQYF.

This clone came up once. V is TRBV10-2 and J is TRBJ2-1, with 10 bases that match TRBD2. J was trimmed by 2 bases and V by 6 bases; bases with no gene match: 4. The germline CDR1 and CDR2 sequences are WSHSY and SAAADI. The CDR3 sequence is 15 residues long. CDR3 bases: TGCGCCAGCAGGGGGCTAGCGGGGGCCTACAATGAGCAGTTCTTC. It translates to CASRGLAGAYNEQFF.

V gene TRBV9 combines with J gene TRBJ2-1; D call uncertain. Trimming shortened V by 0 bases and J by 4 bases, and 5 bases separated the two germline ends. Per the germline V gene, CDR1 is SGDLS and CDR2 is YYNGEE. The CDR3 totals 13 residues. The CDR3 DNA is TGTGCCAGCAGCGTAGCCAGTTACAATGAGCAGTTCTTC. Translating it yields CASSVASYNEQFF.

The CDR3 DNA reads as TGTGCCAGCAGGGCGGGGGGACCGGATACGCAGTATTTT. Protein: CASRAGGPDTQYF. The J gene is TRBJ2-3, the V gene TRBV7-8; 8 nucleotides match TRBD2. V lost 6 bases to trimming and J lost 6 bases; unmatched junction nucleotides: 5. From germline, CDR1 is SGHVS and CDR2 FQNEAQ. The CDR3 is 13 residues long.

The rearrangement links TRBV2 to TRBJ2-5; no clear D. V was shortened by 6 bases and J by 5 bases, with 13 bases between the two germline ends. Germline CDR1 reads SNHLY; CDR2 reads FYNNEI. The CDR3 length is 13 residues. As DNA, the CDR3 is TGTGCCAGCAGCCCAACAGAAATGGAGACCCAGTACTTC. Translation gives CASSPTEMETQYF.

This clone was observed a single time. This chain joins TRBV29-1 and TRBJ2-1; D is perhaps TRBD2 (5 bases). This CDR3 is built from 12 residues. The germline CDR1 and CDR2 sequences are SQVTM and ANQGSEA. Trimming shortened V by 6 bases and J by 8 bases, and 14 bases separated the two germline ends. The CDR3 spells CSVAFGGYEQFF. The CDR3 nucleotides read TGCAGCGTGGCCTTTGGAGGTTATGAGCAGTTCTTC.

The V and J genes are TRBV7-9 and TRBJ2-4; D is unresolved. The V end was cut by 5 bases, the J end by 6 bases, with 8 bases between. The CDR3 spans 12 residues. Germline-derived CDR1 and CDR2 are SEHNR and FQNEAQ (reference sequence). The CDR3 nucleotides are TGTGCCAGCAGCCCGGGTTCAAACATTCAGTACTTC. Translation: CASSPGSNIQYF.

The V gene is TRBV15, the J gene TRBJ1-6; D may be TRBD1 (5 bases). CDR1 and CDR2 (germline): LNHNV, YYDKDF (reference sequence). The CDR3 totals 16 residues. V lost 0 bases and J 7 bases, leaving 13 bases between the germline ends. DNA of the CDR3: TGTGCCACCAGCAGAGATGGCAGGGTGGAGAATTCACCCCTCCACTTT. It yields the protein CATSRDGRVENSPLHF.

The chain recombines TRBV6-5 with TRBJ1-4; possible D gene TRBD1, 5 bases. The length of the CDR3 is 15 residues. Trimming stripped 2 bases from V and 8 bases from J, with 15 bases between. Germline lookup yields CDR1 MNHEY and CDR2 SVGAGI. In DNA, the CDR3 is TGTGCCAGCAGTTACACCGGGGGGGTTGGGGAAAAACTGTTTTTT. Translation: CASSYTGGVGEKLFF.

V is TRBV3-1 (or the pseudogene TRBV3-2) and J is TRBJ2-7, with 11 nucleotides matching TRBD2. This CDR3 contains 16 residues. Germline CDR1 and CDR2: LGHDT and YNNKEL (reference sequence). The trim removed 1 base at V and 2 bases at J, leaving 4 bases unmatched. This CDR3 is CASSQALAGATYEQYF. The CDR3 bases are TGTGCCAGCAGCCAAGCACTAGCGGGGGCAACCTACGAGCAGTACTTC.

As for this clone: Other DNA sequences of this sample code for an identical CDR3. The rearrangement joins TRBV7-9 to TRBJ2-3; tentatively, D is TRBD1 (5 bases). Between the trimmed V and J ends, which lost 2 bases and 0 bases, there was a span of 6 bases. Germline V lookup: CDR1 SEHNR, CDR2 FQNEAQ (reference sequence). The CDR3 is 14 amino acids. CDR3 DNA sequence: TGTGCCAGCAGCTTACAGGGAAGCACAGATACGCAGTATTTT. It is translated as CASSLQGSTDTQYF.

V is TRBV12-3 or TRBV12-4 and J is TRBJ2-1, with unresolved D. There are 11 residues in the CDR3. Trimming removed 5 bases from V and 4 bases from J, with 3 bases in between. The CDR3 DNA is TGTGCCAGCAGTACATACAATGAGCAGTTCTTC. It codes for CASSTYNEQFF.

The chain carries TRBV5-4 and TRBJ2-2; 8 nucleotides agree with TRBD1. This CDR3 has 15 residues. V was pared by 2 bases and J by 4 bases, with 4 bases of the junction left unmatched. From germline, CDR1 is SGHNT and CDR2 YYREEE (reference sequence). The CDR3 spells CASSFGQGSTGELFF. The CDR3 DNA is TGTGCCAGCAGCTTCGGACAGGGCAGCACCGGGGAGCTGTTTTTT.

CDR3 amino acids: CASSPRQGISYEQYF. Here the CDR3 DNA reads TGTGCCAGCAGCCCGCGACAGGGGATCTCCTACGAGCAGTACTTC. The rearrangement uses TRBV14 and TRBJ2-7; TRBD1 aligns across 8 bases. This CDR3 has 15 amino acids. Losses at the gene ends were 4 bases for V and 0 bases for J; bases not matched to a gene: 5. CDR1 is SGHDN, CDR2 FVKESK, per germline. The variable domain in full, with the rest retrieved from reference TRBV14 and TRBJ2-7, is EAGVTQFPSHSVIEKGQTVTLRCDPISGHDNLYWYRRVMGKEIKFLLHFVKESKQDESGMPNNRFLAERTGGTYSTLKVQPAELEDSGVYFCASSPRQGISYEQYFGPGTRLTVT.